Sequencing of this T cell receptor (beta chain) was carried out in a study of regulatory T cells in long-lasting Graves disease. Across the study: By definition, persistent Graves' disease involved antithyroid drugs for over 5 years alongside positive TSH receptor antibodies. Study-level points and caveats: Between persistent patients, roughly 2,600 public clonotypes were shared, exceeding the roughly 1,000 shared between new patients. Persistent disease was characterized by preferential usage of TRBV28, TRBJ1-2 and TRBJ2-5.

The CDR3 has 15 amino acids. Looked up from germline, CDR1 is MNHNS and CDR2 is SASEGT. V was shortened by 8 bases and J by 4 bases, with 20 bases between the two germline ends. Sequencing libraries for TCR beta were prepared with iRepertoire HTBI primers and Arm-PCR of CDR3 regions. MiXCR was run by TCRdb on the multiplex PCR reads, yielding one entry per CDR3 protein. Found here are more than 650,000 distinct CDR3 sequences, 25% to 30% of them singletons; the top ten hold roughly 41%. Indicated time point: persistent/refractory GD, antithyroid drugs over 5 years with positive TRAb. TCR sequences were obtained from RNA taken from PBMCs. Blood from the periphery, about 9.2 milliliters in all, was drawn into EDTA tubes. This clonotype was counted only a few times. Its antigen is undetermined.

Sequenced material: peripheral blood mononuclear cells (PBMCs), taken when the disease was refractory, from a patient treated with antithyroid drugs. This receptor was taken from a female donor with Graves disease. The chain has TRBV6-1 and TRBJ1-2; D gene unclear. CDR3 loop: CASRRSALVSYGYTF. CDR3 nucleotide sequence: TGTGCCAGCCGGCGTTCGGCCCTGGTCAGCTATGGCTACACCTTC.